Sequencing of this T cell receptor (beta chain) was carried out in a study of cytomegalovirus exposure and HLA in healthy donors. Points from the study as a whole: V- and J-gene trimming in TCR beta was tied to a missense DCLRE1C variant by an analysis performed later. Differences between HLA loci emerged in a later analysis of TCR association rates, with DRB1 most and HLA-C fewest. TCR beta sequences reportedly predicted most subjects' HLA-A and HLA-B alleles accurately.

As concerns this clone: The antigen remains undetermined.

Germline V lookup: CDR1 MNHEY, CDR2 SVGAGI. J was trimmed by 3 bases and V by 5 bases; bases with no gene match: 5. CDR3 size: 14 residues. Primers included in the PCR were 60 Vbeta and 13 Jbeta primers. Repertoires were generated with immunoSEQ multiplex PCR, while TCRdb's copy carries only in-frame clones and drops some. The top ten clones hold 4% to 5.5% of a sample with fewer than 75,000 clones, around 80% of them seen once. The sequence derives from a woman in her twenties or thirties in good health and CMV-seronegative. The material sequenced was PBMCs. This chain uses TRBV6-5 with TRBJ1-1; 8 nucleotides line up with TRBD1. The CDR3 reads CASSLDRADTEAFF. CDR3 in DNA: TGTGCCAGCAGTCTGGACAGGGCGGACACTGAAGCTTTCTTT.